The 24 T cell receptor beta chains below were found in one sample sequenced in a study of shared clonotypes between healthy human individuals. Assay used: immunoSEQ multiplex PCR; TCRdb lists only in-frame clones, some missing. The repertoire includes 400,000 to 600,000 clones, 75% to 80% of them detected once, and about an eighth sits in the top ten. Sequencing was performed on PBMCs. The origin of the receptors is a woman aged 40 to 55 in good health. Some clones in this sample may be carry-over from other donors' samples.

This chain links TRBV15 with TRBJ2-5; D perhaps matches TRBD2 (6 bases). The length of the CDR3 is 15 residues. CDR1 is LNHNV, CDR2 YYDKDF, per germline (reference sequence). Trimming took off 5 bases at V and 1 base at J, with 14 bases between the two ends. The CDR3 sequence is CATSLHLGGQETQYF. In DNA form, the CDR3 reads TGTGCCACCAGCTTGCACTTGGGAGGCCAAGAGACCCAGTACTTC.

J is TRBJ2-7 and V is TRBV14, with no clear D. The CDR3 consists of 14 residues. The ends were cut back, 1 base at V and 3 bases at J, with 10 bases in the middle. CDR1 is SGHDN, CDR2 FVKESK, per germline. DNA for the CDR3: TGTGCCAGCAGCCAAGTCGACAACTTCTACGAGCAGTACTTC. Protein product: CASSQVDNFYEQYF. The full variable domain, rest sourced from reference TRBV14 and TRBJ2-7, is EAGVTQFPSHSVIEKGQTVTLRCDPISGHDNLYWYRRVMGKEIKFLLHFVKESKQDESGMPNNRFLAERTGGTYSTLKVQPAELEDSGVYFCASSQVDNFYEQYFGPGTRLTVT.

The rearrangement uses TRBV6-5 and TRBJ2-7, with D tentatively TRBD1 or TRBD2 (5 bases each). CDR3 size: 16 residues. CDR1 MNHEY and CDR2 SVGAGI come from the germline V gene. V was trimmed by 0 bases and J by 0 bases, leaving 12 bases between them. This chain's CDR3 is CASSYSIEGTSYEQYF. The CDR3, as DNA: TGTGCCAGCAGTTACTCGATTGAGGGGACCTCCTACGAGCAGTACTTC.

V usage is TRBV25-1 and J usage is TRBJ2-1, with TRBD2 identical over 10 bases. Losses at the gene ends were 10 bases for V and 10 bases for J; bases not matched to a gene: 19. Germline V lookup: CDR1 MGHDK, CDR2 SYGVNS. The CDR3 sequence is 16 residues long. CDR3 nucleotides: TGTGCCACCCAGACCCCCATAGCGGGAGGACTGAGGGAGCAGTTCTTC. It yields the protein CATQTPIAGGLREQFF.

This rearrangement joins TRBV11-2 to TRBJ1-2, with D perhaps matching TRBD1 (5 bases). Trimming removed 0 bases from V and 7 bases from J, with 12 bases in between. The CDR3 has 14 amino acids. The germline gives CDR1 SGHAT, CDR2 FQNNGV. The DNA of the CDR3 is TGTGCCAGCAGCTTAGACAGGGATGGCTTTGGCTACACCTTC. It specifies CASSLDRDGFGYTF.

The chain uses TRBV4-1 and TRBJ2-7; TRBD2 might be the D (6 bases). This CDR3 has 15 residues. Germline CDR1 and CDR2: MGHRA and YSYEKL. V was clipped by 0 bases and J by 1 base, with 10 bases between them. As DNA, the CDR3 is TGCGCCAGCAGCCAAGAAACACTAGCTTCCTACGAGCAGTACTTC. Residues: CASSQETLASYEQYF.

The rearrangement joins TRBV13 to TRBJ1-4; D is unresolved. CDR1 PRHDT and CDR2 FYEKMQ come from the germline V gene (reference sequence). This CDR3 comprises 14 residues. V lost 3 bases, J lost 1 base, and 6 bases lay in between. CDR3 sequence: CASSLVGTNEKLFF. The DNA for the CDR3 is TGTGCCAGCAGCTTGGTGGGAACTAATGAAAAACTGTTTTTT. Combining the CDR3 with reference TRBV13 and TRBJ1-4 gives the whole variable domain AAGVIQSPRHLIKEKRETATLKCYPIPRHDTVYWYQQGPGQDPQFLISFYEKMQSDKGSIPDRFSAQQFSDYHSELNMSSLELGDSALYFCASSLVGTNEKLFFGSGTQLSVL.

The chain has TRBV6-1 and TRBJ1-2; D perhaps matches TRBD1 (5 bases). Germline CDR1 is MNHNS and CDR2 is SASEGT. Trimming left V 7 bases short and J 10 bases short, with 22 bases between. The CDR3 is 14 amino acids. Written as DNA, the CDR3 is TGTGCCAGCACCCCCTCCTGGGGCGGGCAAGTCTACACCTTC. Translation gives CASTPSWGGQVYTF.

V gene TRBV11-2 combines with J gene TRBJ2-4, with 8 bases fitting TRBD1. V lost 4 bases and J lost 0; bases outside the gene matches: 5. CDR3 size: 16 residues. Germline V gives CDR1 SGHAT, CDR2 FQNNGV. CDR3 amino acids: CASSYRQGIAKNIQYF. The CDR3 nucleotides read TGTGCCAGCAGCTACCGACAGGGGATAGCCAAAAACATTCAGTACTTC.

Regarding this clone: In the same sample, other DNA sequences code for this CDR3. This CDR3 is CASSTQETQYF. Written as DNA, the CDR3 is TGTGCCAGTAGTACCCAAGAGACCCAGTACTTC. The V gene is TRBV19, the J gene TRBJ2-5; D remains unclear. Germline CDR1 is LNHDA and CDR2 is SQIVND (reference sequence). The V and J ends lost 4 bases and 1 base respectively, with 1 base between them. The CDR3 is 11 amino acids. Variable domain in full (rest from reference TRBV19 and TRBJ2-5): DGGITQSPKYLFRKEGQNVTLSCEQNLNHDAMYWYRQDPGQGLRLIYYSQIVNDFQKGDIAEGYSVSREKKESFPLTVTSAQKNPTAFYLCASSTQETQYFGPGTRLLVL.

The gene calls are TRBV18 and TRBJ2-2; 8 bases are a match to TRBD1. After removal of 3 bases from V and 0 bases from J, the junction contained 6 bases not matched to a gene. The CDR3 spans 17 residues. Germline values: CDR1 KGHSH, CDR2 LQKENI. The CDR3: CASSPRTGPSNTGELFF. The CDR3 coding sequence is TGTGCCAGCTCACCTCGGACAGGGCCTTCGAACACCGGGGAGCTGTTTTTT.

This sequence joins TRBV28 and TRBJ1-5, with a tentative D call TRBD1 (6 bases). CDR1 is MDHEN and CDR2 is SYDVKM in the germline V gene. This CDR3 comprises 16 residues. V lost 6 bases, J lost 3 bases, and 18 bases lay in between. CDR3 loop: CASSYDPGVANQPQHF. In nucleotides, the CDR3 is TGTGCCAGCAGCTACGACCCAGGGGTAGCCAATCAGCCCCAGCATTTT.

A few counts support this clone. This chain joins TRBV19 and TRBJ1-1; D not resolved. The CDR3 is 13 amino acids. Trimming stripped 5 bases from V and 2 bases from J, with 9 bases between. Germline V lookup: CDR1 LNHDA, CDR2 SQIVND (reference sequence). CDR3 in amino acids: CASSFKLNTEAFF. In nucleotides, the CDR3 is TGTGCCAGTAGTTTCAAACTAAACACTGAAGCTTTCTTT.

The chain joins TRBV28 to TRBJ1-2, with TRBD1 matching over 8 bases. V trimming: 6 bases; J trimming: 4 bases; junction bases outside the gene matches: 10. CDR1 and CDR2 from the germline V gene are MDHEN and SYDVKM. The CDR3 spans 15 residues. CDR3 sequence reads: CASSRYRTGFYGYTF. The CDR3 DNA is TGTGCCAGCAGCCGATACAGGACAGGGTTCTATGGCTACACCTTC.

This chain connects TRBV6-5 to TRBJ1-1; TRBD1 agrees at 10 bases. V lost 4 bases to trimming and J lost 6 bases; unmatched junction nucleotides: 8. The CDR3 runs to 15 residues. Germline values: CDR1 MNHEY, CDR2 SVGAGI. DNA of the CDR3: TGTGCCAGCAGTTCCACGGACAGGGGGGCTGCTGAAGCTTTCTTT. This gives the protein CASSSTDRGAAEAFF.

This chain uses TRBV10-3 with TRBJ2-3; 11 nucleotides align to TRBD2. V trimming: 6 bases; J trimming: 2 bases; junction bases outside the gene matches: 10. The CDR3 consists of 17 residues. Germline V gene data show CDR1 as ENHRY and CDR2 as SYGVKD. The CDR3 here is CAISFDLAGGPTDTQYF. The CDR3 coding sequence is TGTGCCATCAGCTTCGACTTAGCGGGAGGGCCCACAGATACGCAGTATTTT.

V usage is TRBV7-9 and J usage is TRBJ2-1; 8 nucleotides agree with TRBD2. The CDR3 loop spans 16 amino acids. CDR1 is SEHNR, CDR2 FQNEAQ, per germline (reference sequence). The junction had 15 bases not matched to a gene; V was cut back by 4 bases and J by 10 bases. CDR3 residues: CASSWTGLGESEEQFF. The CDR3 DNA is TGTGCCAGCAGCTGGACGGGACTAGGGGAGTCGGAGGAGCAGTTCTTC.

This chain joins TRBV7-9 and TRBJ2-1; 10 bases are a match to TRBD2. Germline lookup yields CDR1 SEHNR and CDR2 FQNEAQ (reference sequence). With 5 bases clipped from V and 7 bases from J, the junction kept 11 bases outside the gene matches. There are 16 residues in the CDR3. CDR3 region: CASSASLAGVGNEQFF. CDR3 in DNA: TGTGCCAGCAGCGCATCCCTAGCGGGAGTTGGGAATGAGCAGTTCTTC.

This clone was detected once. The V and J genes are TRBV5-8 and TRBJ2-7; 8 positions agree with TRBD2. This CDR3 spans 14 amino acids. Germline lookup yields CDR1 SGHTS and CDR2 YDEGEE. The trim removed 2 bases at V and 2 bases at J, leaving 3 bases unmatched. The chain's CDR3 is CASSFRGGTYEQYF. The CDR3, as DNA: TGTGCCAGCAGCTTTCGGGGGGGGACCTACGAGCAGTACTTC.

The rearrangement joins TRBV30 to TRBJ2-2, with 8 bases identical to TRBD2. Germline loops: CDR1 GTSNPN, CDR2 SVGIG (reference sequence). The CDR3 is made up of 20 amino acids. The V and J ends lost 0 bases and 7 bases, in that order; junction bases with no gene match: 22. The chain's CDR3 is CAWSVLIYRGGPPQGGELFF. CDR3 in DNA: TGTGCCTGGAGTGTACTGATATATCGGGGGGGCCCACCGCAGGGCGGGGAGCTGTTTTTT. The variable domain in full, completed from reference TRBV30 and TRBJ2-2, reads SQTIHQWPATLVQPVGSPLSLECTVEGTSNPNLYWYRQAAGRGLQLLFYSVGIGQISSEVPQNLSASRPQDRQFILSSKKLLLSDSGFYLCAWSVLIYRGGPPQGGELFFGEGSRLTVL.

The CDR3 nucleotides are TGTGCCAGCTCACCACTCGGTGAAAAACTGTTTTTT. Amino acid sequence: CASSPLGEKLFF. V is TRBV18 and J is TRBJ1-4; no firm D call. In germline, CDR1 is KGHSH, CDR2 LQKENI. Trimming stripped 1 base from V and 7 bases from J, with 4 bases between. This CDR3 contains 12 residues.

The chain recombines TRBV7-2 with TRBJ2-7, with 9 positions matching TRBD2. Germline loops: CDR1 SGHTA, CDR2 FQGNSA. V lost 2 bases and J lost 12; bases outside the gene matches: 11. This CDR3 spans 14 amino acids. The CDR3 loop is CASSLRSSGTLGYF. In nucleotides, the CDR3 is TGTGCCAGCAGCTTAAGGTCTAGCGGGACCTTGGGGTACTTC.

The CDR3, as DNA: TGTGCCAGCAGCTTACTGCAGGGCCGCCAAGGTAATGAGCAGTTCTTC. This codes for CASSLLQGRQGNEQFF. The V gene is TRBV7-9, the J gene TRBJ2-1, with D maybe TRBD1 (5 bases). Germline V gene lookup returns CDR1 SEHNR and CDR2 FQNEAQ (reference sequence). The CDR3 is 16 amino acids. The germline V and J ends were trimmed by 2 bases and 7 bases, with 18 bases remaining between them.

This clone was seen a few times. Compared with germline, one end of the junction differs, possibly owing to a read error. The V and J genes are TRBV28 and TRBJ2-7; 8 bases line up with TRBD2. CDR3 length: 14 residues. Germline assignment: CDR1 MDHEN and CDR2 SYDVKM. The CDR3 loop is CATSFGLAGYEQYF. Written as DNA, the CDR3 is TGTGCCACCAGTTTTGGGCTAGCGGGCTACGAGCAGTACTTC.